The 27 T cell receptor beta chains reported below all come from one sample, sequenced in a study of blood T cell repertoires in COVID-19. Produced via immunoSEQ multiplex PCR; TCRdb's table is partial and in-frame only. This sample yields about 420,000 clones, of which approximately 90% are seen a single time; roughly 0.76% belongs to the top ten. The sequenced sample consisted of peripheral blood. The receptor source for this set is a man between 18 and 35 years old with COVID-19, enrolled during active disease.

There are a few counts of this clone. The J gene is TRBJ2-5, the V gene TRBV5-1; 9 bases agree with TRBD2. CDR3 length: 15 residues. V dropped 4 bases and J dropped 0; count of bases not matched to a gene: 4. CDR1 is SGHRS and CDR2 is YFSETQ in the germline V gene. The CDR3 reads CASSLSGGNQETQYF. In DNA, the CDR3 is TGCGCCAGCAGCCTTAGCGGGGGCAACCAAGAGACCCAGTACTTC.

V gene TRBV4-1 combines with J gene TRBJ2-2; 7 positions agree with TRBD1. Losses at the gene ends were 2 bases for V and 4 bases for J; bases not matched to a gene: 10. Germline CDR1 MGHRA, CDR2 YSYEKL. The CDR3 consists of 17 residues. CDR3 sequence reads: CASSQSETGSGTGELFF. The CDR3 DNA reads as TGCGCCAGCAGCCAATCTGAGACAGGGAGTGGCACCGGGGAGCTGTTTTTT.

The chain is built from TRBV5-1 and TRBJ1-4; 9 positions match TRBD1. Per the germline V gene, CDR1 is SGHRS and CDR2 is YFSETQ. V shed 3 bases, J shed 3 bases, and the junction held 9 bases outside the gene matches. The CDR3 covers 17 residues. Here the CDR3 DNA reads TGCGCCAGCAGCTCGGGGACAGGGAACTTGGCTAATGAAAAACTGTTTTTT. Encoded protein: CASSSGTGNLANEKLFF. Supplemented by reference TRBV5-1 and TRBJ1-4, the full variable domain reads KAGVTQTPRYLIKTRGQQVTLSCSPISGHRSVSWYQQTPGQGLQFLFEYFSETQRNKGNFPGRFSGRQFSNSRSEMNVSTLELGDSALYLCASSSGTGNLANEKLFFGSGTQLSVL.

This chain uses TRBV2 with TRBJ2-7; maybe TRBD1 (7 bases). The CDR3 has 14 amino acids. The germline gives CDR1 SNHLY, CDR2 FYNNEI. V lost 6 bases and J lost 6, with 18 bases in between. CDR3 in DNA: TGTGCCAGCAGCGCCCTGTCCCAGGGGGGCGAGCAGTACTTC. It yields the protein CASSALSQGGEQYF.

This chain's CDR3 is CASRTLSGSQETQYF. The CDR3 DNA is TGTGCCAGCAGGACCCTTAGCGGGAGTCAAGAGACCCAGTACTTC. The chain is built from TRBV5-5 and TRBJ2-5; TRBD2 agrees at 9 bases. There are 15 residues in the CDR3. V lost 5 bases to trimming and J lost 2 bases; unmatched junction nucleotides: 7. Germline-derived CDR1 and CDR2 are SGHKS and YYEKEE (reference sequence).

This chain joins TRBV6-1 and TRBJ1-5, with 11 bases that match TRBD1. V was pared by 0 bases and J by 7 bases, with 2 bases of the junction left unmatched. The CDR3 loop spans 15 amino acids. Looked up from germline, CDR1 is MNHNS and CDR2 is SASEGT. The CDR3 reads CASSEAGDRGQPQHF. In DNA, the CDR3 is TGTGCCAGCAGTGAAGCAGGGGACAGGGGGCAGCCCCAGCATTTT.

The rearrangement uses TRBV19 and TRBJ1-5; 7 bases are shared with TRBD1. Germline V gene sequence: CDR1 LNHDA, CDR2 SQIVND (reference sequence). The CDR3 is 15 residues long. V gave up 7 bases and J gave up 2 bases; unmatched junction bases: 8. In nucleotides, the CDR3 is TGTGCCAGTAAACAGGGGCTTGTCGGCAATCAGCCCCAGCATTTT. Residues: CASKQGLVGNQPQHF.

CDR3 amino acids: CAWSTGQGADSPLHF. DNA for the CDR3: TGTGCCTGGAGTACCGGACAGGGGGCTGATTCACCCCTCCACTTT. V and J are TRBV30 and TRBJ1-6; 11 bases match TRBD1. The germline gives CDR1 GTSNPN, CDR2 SVGIG (reference sequence). CDR3 size: 15 residues. V trimming: 2 bases; J trimming: 8 bases; junction bases outside the gene matches: 5.

The chain couples TRBV7-2 to TRBJ2-2, with D perhaps matching TRBD2 (6 bases). The CDR3 contains 16 residues. V shed 2 bases and J shed 5 bases, with 15 bases lying between them. Looked up from germline, CDR1 is SGHTA and CDR2 is FQGNSA. The CDR3 nucleotides read TGTGCCAGCAGCTTATATAGCGGAGGACGGACCGGGGAGCTGTTTTTT. This codes for CASSLYSGGRTGELFF.

J is TRBJ1-5 and V is TRBV28; D call uncertain. This CDR3 has 12 residues. The germline gives CDR1 MDHEN, CDR2 SYDVKM. V lost 5 bases and J lost 4, with 6 bases in between. The CDR3 bases are TGTGCCAGCAGTCCCCAGAATCAGCCCCAGCATTTT. Translating gives CASSPQNQPQHF.

The V call is TRBV4-1, the J call TRBJ1-5; 7 bases align to TRBD1. The CDR3 totals 18 residues. After removal of 2 bases from V and 2 bases from J, the junction contained 12 bases not matched to a gene. Germline loops: CDR1 MGHRA, CDR2 YSYEKL. CDR3 sequence: CASSQLQGSLGGNQPQHF. The CDR3 DNA reads as TGCGCCAGCAGCCAACTACAGGGGAGCCTTGGGGGCAATCAGCCCCAGCATTTT.

V and J are TRBV6-6 and TRBJ2-3, with 11 bases lining up with TRBD2. With V trimmed by 2 bases and J by 1 base, 2 bases remained unmatched. In germline, CDR1 is MNHNY, CDR2 SVGAGI (reference sequence). The CDR3 extends over 16 amino acids. CDR3 protein: CASSYGLAGRTDTQYF. For the CDR3, the DNA is TGTGCCAGCAGTTACGGACTAGCGGGCCGCACAGATACGCAGTATTTT.

The chain is built from TRBV19 and TRBJ2-3; D perhaps matches TRBD1 (6 bases). The V gene lost 5 bases and the J gene lost 5 bases, with 11 bases spanning the gap. This CDR3 contains 13 residues. The germline gives CDR1 LNHDA, CDR2 SQIVND (reference sequence). The CDR3 is CASSLRGGDTQYF. CDR3 nucleotide sequence: TGTGCCAGTAGTCTCAGGGGTGGAGATACGCAGTATTTT.

The gene calls are TRBV2 and TRBJ2-3, with D tentatively TRBD2 (5 bases). Germline V gene sequence: CDR1 SNHLY, CDR2 FYNNEI. Between the trimmed V and J ends, which lost 2 bases and 6 bases, there was a span of 12 bases. This CDR3 region has 14 residues. This CDR3 reads CASSERGADDTQYF. The DNA of the CDR3 is TGTGCCAGCAGTGAACGGGGTGCGGATGATACGCAGTATTTT.

J is TRBJ2-5 and V is TRBV3-1 (or the pseudogene TRBV3-2), with TRBD2 identical over 8 bases. In germline, CDR1 is LGHDT, CDR2 YNNKEL (reference sequence). J lost 0 bases, V lost 4 bases, and 4 bases had no gene match. The CDR3 spans 15 residues. CDR3 nucleotide sequence: TGTGCCAGCAGCCTGGTTAGCGGGGACCAAGAGACCCAGTACTTC. It codes for CASSLVSGDQETQYF.

The chain carries TRBV28 and TRBJ2-2; 11 bases line up with TRBD1. CDR3 length: 13 residues. J lost 8 bases, V lost 10 bases, and 6 bases had no gene match. Germline V CDR1 and CDR2: MDHEN, SYDVKM. The CDR3 protein is CATRTGGVGELFF. Here the CDR3 DNA reads TGTGCCACCCGGACAGGGGGCGTGGGGGAGCTGTTTTTT.

The chain recombines TRBV28 with TRBJ1-5; D may be TRBD1 (5 bases). Germline CDR1 is MDHEN and CDR2 is SYDVKM. The germline V and J ends were trimmed by 5 bases and 0 bases, with 17 bases remaining between them. This CDR3 spans 17 amino acids. CDR3 bases: TGTGCCAGCAGTCTCGGTGGGGCAGCGTATAGCAATCAGCCCCAGCATTTT. Translation: CASSLGGAAYSNQPQHF.

This clone appeared a single time. The chain recombines TRBV20-1 with TRBJ2-5; 7 positions agree with TRBD1. The germline V gene encodes CDR1 DFQATT and CDR2 SNEGSKA (reference sequence). The CDR3 covers 11 residues. Losses at the gene ends were 1 base for V and 14 bases for J; bases not matched to a gene: 7. The DNA of the CDR3 is TGCAGTGCTAGAGCTCGGGACAGTCTTTACTTC. It encodes CSARARDSLYF.

The chain carries TRBV11-3 and TRBJ2-1, with D unresolved. Germline values: CDR1 SGHNT, CDR2 YENEEA. The CDR3 sequence is 13 residues long. V was trimmed by 5 bases and J by 10 bases, leaving 15 bases between them. The CDR3 sequence is CASSPIGENEQFF. In DNA, the CDR3 is TGTGCCAGCAGCCCGATCGGAGAGAACGAGCAGTTCTTC.

The chain has TRBV5-5 and TRBJ1-6, with 7 bases lining up with TRBD1. The trim removed 3 bases at V and 10 bases at J, leaving 10 bases unmatched. CDR1 is SGHKS, CDR2 YYEKEE, per germline (reference sequence). The CDR3 sequence is 15 residues long. Written as DNA, the CDR3 is TGTGCCAGCAGCTACATCGACAGGGTGACCTCACCCCTCCACTTT. It encodes CASSYIDRVTSPLHF.

V usage is TRBV7-3 and J usage is TRBJ2-7, with 7 positions matching TRBD2. V dropped 5 bases and J dropped 3; count of bases not matched to a gene: 7. CDR3 length: 14 amino acids. The V gene's germline CDR1 is SGHTA and CDR2 FQGTGA. The CDR3 DNA reads TGTGCCAGCAGCCCGAGACCGGGGGGCTACGAGCAGTACTTC. Translated, it gives CASSPRPGGYEQYF.

This sequence joins TRBV2 and TRBJ2-7, with D possibly TRBD1 on 6 matching bases. Germline CDR1 SNHLY, CDR2 FYNNEI. CDR3 length: 14 amino acids. Trimming removed 6 bases at V and 3 bases at J, with 15 bases between. Here the CDR3 reads CASSYIQGDYEQYF. For the CDR3, the DNA is TGTGCCAGCAGCTATATACAGGGCGACTACGAGCAGTACTTC.

The V call is TRBV20-1, the J call TRBJ2-1, with 7 bases that match TRBD2. This CDR3 is 14 amino acids long. The V and J ends lost 3 bases and 2 bases, in that order; junction bases with no gene match: 4. Germline V gives CDR1 DFQATT, CDR2 SNEGSKA (reference sequence). The CDR3: CSASAAGAYNEQFF. The CDR3 DNA reads as TGCAGTGCTAGTGCCGCGGGGGCCTACAATGAGCAGTTCTTC.

The chain joins TRBV5-8 to TRBJ2-5, with 11 bases lining up with TRBD2. In germline, CDR1 is SGHTS, CDR2 YDEGEE. The length of the CDR3 is 16 residues. The trim removed 0 bases at V and 10 bases at J, leaving 11 bases unmatched. This CDR3 reads CASSLVVGTSGFGQYF. CDR3 coding DNA: TGTGCCAGCAGCTTGGTGGTAGGGACTAGCGGATTTGGCCAGTACTTC.

The chain carries TRBV28 and TRBJ1-1; a weak D match, TRBD1 (5 bases). This CDR3 region has 11 residues. CDR1 MDHEN and CDR2 SYDVKM come from the germline V gene. The germline V and J ends were trimmed by 4 bases and 11 bases, with 11 bases remaining between them. CDR3 sequence: CASSSQGSAFF. The CDR3 DNA reads as TGTGCCAGCAGTTCCCAGGGTTCCGCTTTCTTT.

V usage is TRBV3-1 (or the pseudogene TRBV3-2) and J usage is TRBJ2-2; 7 nucleotides line up with TRBD1. This CDR3 has 13 residues. Germline CDR1 reads LGHDT; CDR2 reads YNNKEL (reference sequence). Trimming took 4 bases from V and 5 from J; bases not matched to a gene: 1. The CDR3 loop is CASSRGQTGELFF. The CDR3 DNA follows: TGTGCCAGCAGCCGGGGACAGACCGGGGAGCTGTTTTTT.

This rearrangement joins TRBV5-1 to TRBJ1-6; no firm D call. Deletions cut 0 bases from V and 0 bases from J, with 10 bases between. Germline V gene data show CDR1 as SGHRS and CDR2 as YFSETQ. CDR3 length equals 17 residues. The CDR3 DNA sequence: TGCGCCAGCAGCTTGGCCCAAGGGAGCTCCTATAATTCACCCCTCCACTTT. Amino acids: CASSLAQGSSYNSPLHF.